What follows is one TCR beta chain and its context. Profiled with immunoSEQ multiplex PCR; TCRdb holds only in-frame clones, not every one. This sample has fewer than 65,000 clones, with about 89% found just once. The sample belongs to a study of OX40 agonist ivuxolimab in advanced cancers. The CDR3 is 16 amino acids. CDR1 is MNHEY and CDR2 is SVGAGI in the germline V gene. V was shortened by 0 bases and J by 6 bases, with 18 bases between the two germline ends. The sample consisted of CD4+ or CD8+ T cells sorted from blood, taken in a trial of the OX40 agonist ivuxolimab. The receptor comes from an adult with an advanced solid tumor such as melanoma, head and neck, liver or kidney cancer. The rearrangement uses TRBV6-5 and TRBJ2-7, with D possibly TRBD1 on 6 matching bases. The CDR3 sequence: CASSYSIGTIPLEQYF. The CDR3 DNA sequence: TGTGCCAGCAGTTACTCGATCGGGACAATACCCCTCGAGCAGTACTTC.